These 4 T cell receptor beta chains originate from one sample sequenced in a study of control samples from healthy donors and cancer patients. Profiled with immunoSEQ multiplex PCR; TCRdb holds only in-frame clones, not every one. Here the sample spans about 170,000 clones, 80% to 95% being singletons. The sequencing input was blood. These receptors came from a woman aged 55-70 years in good health.

This clone was found once. The chain recombines TRBV18 with TRBJ1-5, with a possible D match to TRBD1 (5 bases). The CDR3 sequence is 16 residues long. CDR1 is KGHSH, CDR2 LQKENI, per germline. V dropped 0 bases and J dropped 2 bases, with 11 bases sitting between them. CDR3 sequence reads: CASSPPSGVGNQPQHF. CDR3 sequence (DNA): TGTGCCAGCTCACCACCGTCGGGGGTCGGCAATCAGCCCCAGCATTTT.

As DNA, the CDR3 is TGCGCCAGCAGCTCTAAGCAGGGGTTTGCTGAAGCTTTCTTT. Protein: CASSSKQGFAEAFF. The chain is built from TRBV5-1 and TRBJ1-1, with a weak D call TRBD1 (6 bases). Germline-derived CDR1 and CDR2 are SGHRS and YFSETQ. CDR3 length: 14 residues. Trimming cost V 3 bases and J 6 bases, with 15 bases left between them.

The chain is built from TRBV3-1 (or the pseudogene TRBV3-2) and TRBJ2-1; D is undetermined. Trimming left V 2 bases short and J 9 bases short, with 8 bases between. Germline V gene lookup returns CDR1 LGHDT and CDR2 YNNKEL (reference sequence). The CDR3 sequence is 12 residues long. The CDR3 coding sequence is TGTGCCAGCAGCCAACCCCAGCGTGAGCAGTTCTTC. It is translated as CASSQPQREQFF.

This chain joins TRBV7-6 and TRBJ1-1, with 7 positions matching TRBD1. This CDR3 is 16 amino acids long. Germline lookup yields CDR1 SGHVS and CDR2 FNYEAQ. With 5 bases clipped from V and 0 bases from J, the junction kept 9 bases outside the gene matches. CDR3 sequence (DNA): TGTGCCAGCAGCCCAGGGGGGAGAGGCCTGAACACTGAAGCTTTCTTT. Amino acids: CASSPGGRGLNTEAFF. Full variable domain (outside the CDR3, taken from reference TRBV7-6 and TRBJ1-1): GAGVSQSPRYKVTKRGQDVALRCDPISGHVSLYWYRQALGQGPEFLTYFNYEAQQDKSGLPNDRFSAERPEGSISTLTIQRTEQRDSAMYRCASSPGGRGLNTEAFFGQGTRLTVV.